Shown below are 17 T cell receptor beta chains from a single sample sequenced in a study of blood T cells in healthy people across ages. Together with a sample-barcoded 5' primer, a J-beta primer mix was included in a second PCR lasting about 6 to 12 cycles. TCRdb fed the 5' RACE reads into MiXCR, producing one record per CDR3 protein. The data hold approximately 690,000 distinct CDR3 sequences, with roughly 50% observed a single time. The sequenced sample consisted of blood. The receptors here all came from a man aged 55-75 years in good health.

The chain has TRBV5-8 and TRBJ2-5; tentative D call: TRBD2 (7 bases). The CDR3 loop spans 14 amino acids. Germline lookup yields CDR1 SGHTS and CDR2 YDEGEE. Trimming removed 0 bases at V and 11 bases at J, with 17 bases between. The chain's CDR3 is CASSLELRGREQYF. CDR3 in DNA: TGTGCCAGCAGCTTGGAACTTCGGGGGCGGGAGCAGTACTTC.

This chain joins TRBV6-6 and TRBJ2-1; 9 positions agree with TRBD2. The germline CDR1 and CDR2 sequences are MNHNY and SVGAGI (reference sequence). The CDR3 spans 15 residues. V lost 6 bases, J lost 5 bases, and 8 bases stayed unmatched. CDR3 nucleotides: TGTGCCAGCAGCCTGAGCGGGGGGCCTAACAATGAGCAGTTCTTC. Its translation is CASSLSGGPNNEQFF.

The chain's CDR3 is CASSIRGRENIQYF. In DNA, the CDR3 is TGCGCCAGCAGCATCAGGGGGCGTGAAAACATTCAGTACTTC. The J gene is TRBJ2-5, the V gene TRBV5-1, with 8 bases lining up with TRBD1. The J call may not be correct, given that the DNA end is closer to TRBJ2-4. Germline CDR1 reads SGHRS; CDR2 reads YFSETQ. This CDR3 contains 14 residues.

This clonotype was detected only a few times. This chain joins TRBV5-1 and TRBJ2-5, with a tentative D call TRBD1 (5 bases). Trimming took 0 bases from V and 2 from J, leaving 17 bases between them. The CDR3 loop spans 17 amino acids. Germline CDR1 and CDR2: SGHRS and YFSETQ. CDR3 region: CASSLEGRSGPQETQYF. CDR3 nucleotide sequence: TGCGCCAGCAGCTTGGAAGGTCGGTCAGGGCCACAAGAGACCCAGTACTTC. Combining the CDR3 with reference TRBV5-1 and TRBJ2-5 gives the whole variable domain KAGVTQTPRYLIKTRGQQVTLSCSPISGHRSVSWYQQTPGQGLQFLFEYFSETQRNKGNFPGRFSGRQFSNSRSEMNVSTLELGDSALYLCASSLEGRSGPQETQYFGPGTRLLVL.

This clonotype was picked up a small number of times. The genes are TRBV2 and TRBJ2-3, with D uncertain. The CDR3 totals 13 residues. V was shortened by 4 bases and J by 2 bases, with 7 bases between the two germline ends. Germline-derived CDR1 and CDR2 are SNHLY and FYNNEI. The CDR3 DNA reads TGTGCCAGCAGTGTCCTCATCACAGATACGCAGTATTTT. It encodes CASSVLITDTQYF. The whole variable domain, remainder taken from reference TRBV2 and TRBJ2-3, is EPEVTQTPSHQVTQMGQEVILRCVPISNHLYFYWYRQILGQKVEFLVSFYNNEISEKSEIFDDQFSVERPDGSNFTLKIRSTKLEDSAMYFCASSVLITDTQYFGPGTRLTVL.

The chain uses TRBV5-1 and TRBJ2-6, with 9 bases matching TRBD1. The V segment lost 0 bases and the J segment 0 bases; nucleotides outside the gene matches: 7. This CDR3 is 19 amino acids long. Germline assignment: CDR1 SGHRS and CDR2 YFSETQ. The CDR3 DNA is TGCGCCAGCAGCTTGGATGCTCCGGGACAGGGCTCTGGGGCCAACGTCCTGACTTTC. It translates to CASSLDAPGQGSGANVLTF.

This clonotype appeared many times. The chain carries TRBV15 and TRBJ2-1, with TRBD2 as a possible D gene (5 bases). Trimming shortened V by 3 bases and J by 1 base, and 10 bases separated the two germline ends. The CDR3 totals 15 residues. CDR1 is LNHNV, CDR2 YYDKDF, per germline (reference sequence). The chain's CDR3 is CATSRSGDSYNEQFF. In nucleotides, the CDR3 is TGTGCCACCAGCAGGTCCGGGGATTCCTACAATGAGCAGTTCTTC.

Only a few counts were recorded for this clonotype. The chain uses TRBV6-2 or TRBV6-3 and TRBJ2-1, with D possibly TRBD2 on 7 matching bases. V was trimmed by 6 bases and J by 2 bases, leaving 14 bases between them. The germline V gene has CDR1 MNHEY and CDR2 SVGEGT. There are 15 residues in the CDR3. In nucleotides, the CDR3 is TGTGCCAGCAGACGCGGGGGCCAGACCTACAATGAGCAGTTCTTC. It specifies CASRRGGQTYNEQFF.

This rearrangement joins TRBV10-3 to TRBJ2-5, with 7 bases aligning to TRBD2. The CDR3 extends over 13 amino acids. Germline trimming cut 11 bases from V and 1 base from J; bases unmatched to any gene: 7. Looked up from germline, CDR1 is ENHRY and CDR2 is SYGVKD. Here the CDR3 reads CAVRSGVQETQYF. The CDR3 coding sequence is TGTGCCGTCCGAAGCGGGGTCCAAGAGACCCAGTACTTC.

The rearrangement uses TRBV5-1 and TRBJ2-1; D unclear. CDR3 length: 16 amino acids. Germline CDR1 is SGHRS and CDR2 is YFSETQ. V shed 0 bases and J shed 0 bases, with 10 bases lying between them. CDR3 in DNA: TGCGCCAGCAGCTTGGAAGGTATCGACTCCTACAATGAGCAGTTCTTC. This gives the protein CASSLEGIDSYNEQFF.

This clonotype was counted a few times. The chain employs TRBV25-1 and TRBJ2-7, with TRBD1 matching over 7 bases. CDR3 length equals 13 residues. The V gene end was trimmed by 1 base and the J gene end by 7 bases; junction bases not matched to a gene: 4. The germline CDR1 and CDR2 sequences are MGHDK and SYGVNS. Written as DNA, the CDR3 is TGTGCCAGCAGTGAATCGGGCAGGGGGGAGCAGTACTTC. It encodes CASSESGRGEQYF.

The genes are TRBV4-1 and TRBJ2-3; TRBD1 matches at 9 bases. The CDR3 has 16 amino acids. Trimming cost V 4 bases and J 6 bases; bases outside gene matches: 11. Per the germline V gene, CDR1 is MGHRA and CDR2 is YSYEKL. The CDR3 DNA sequence: TGCGCCAGCAGCCGGACCGGGACAGGGAATGCGGATACGCAGTATTTT. Translated, it gives CASSRTGTGNADTQYF.

This chain uses TRBV20-1 with TRBJ1-2, with 9 positions matching TRBD1. Trimming at V came to 5 bases and at J to 7 bases, leaving 8 bases not matched to a gene. The germline V gene has CDR1 DFQATT and CDR2 SNEGSKA (reference sequence). This CDR3 has 13 amino acids. CDR3 sequence reads: CSAERDRVFGYTF. CDR3 bases: TGCAGTGCTGAGCGGGACAGGGTATTTGGCTACACCTTC.

Turning to this clonotype: The junction differs from germline at one of its ends, possibly a read error. The chain links TRBV7-9 to TRBJ1-1; maybe TRBD1 (6 bases). Germline CDR1 is SEHNR and CDR2 is FQNEAQ (reference sequence). The CDR3 length is 16 residues. The CDR3: CASSLVGGLLNTGAFF. In DNA, the CDR3 is TGTGCCAGCAGCTTAGTAGGGGGGCTATTGAACACTGGAGCTTTCTTT.

The chain carries TRBV18 and TRBJ2-4; 7 positions match TRBD1. The J call may be wrong; the DNA end is better matched by TRBJ2-7. The CDR3 has 15 residues. Germline CDR1 is KGHSH and CDR2 is LQKENI. The CDR3: CASSPTTGSLYEQYF. DNA for the CDR3: TGTGCCAGCTCACCCACGACAGGGAGCCTCTACGAGCAGTACTTC.

The chain uses TRBV5-1 and TRBJ1-1; tentative D call: TRBD1 (6 bases). This CDR3 spans 14 amino acids. Deletions cut 0 bases from V and 5 bases from J, with 11 bases between. Germline lookup yields CDR1 SGHRS and CDR2 YFSETQ. CDR3 in amino acids: CASSLGGGWTEAFF. The CDR3 DNA follows: TGCGCCAGCAGCTTGGGCGGGGGCTGGACTGAAGCTTTCTTT.

A single count supports this clonotype. J is TRBJ1-2 and V is TRBV27, with 12 bases identical to TRBD1. The V gene's germline CDR1 is MNHEY and CDR2 SMNVEV (reference sequence). This CDR3 is built from 14 residues. J gave up 7 bases and V 5 bases, and 5 bases lay outside the gene matches. CDR3 sequence (DNA): TGTGCCAGCAGTCGGGGACAGGGGGCGCGTGGCTACACCTTC. This codes for CASSRGQGARGYTF.